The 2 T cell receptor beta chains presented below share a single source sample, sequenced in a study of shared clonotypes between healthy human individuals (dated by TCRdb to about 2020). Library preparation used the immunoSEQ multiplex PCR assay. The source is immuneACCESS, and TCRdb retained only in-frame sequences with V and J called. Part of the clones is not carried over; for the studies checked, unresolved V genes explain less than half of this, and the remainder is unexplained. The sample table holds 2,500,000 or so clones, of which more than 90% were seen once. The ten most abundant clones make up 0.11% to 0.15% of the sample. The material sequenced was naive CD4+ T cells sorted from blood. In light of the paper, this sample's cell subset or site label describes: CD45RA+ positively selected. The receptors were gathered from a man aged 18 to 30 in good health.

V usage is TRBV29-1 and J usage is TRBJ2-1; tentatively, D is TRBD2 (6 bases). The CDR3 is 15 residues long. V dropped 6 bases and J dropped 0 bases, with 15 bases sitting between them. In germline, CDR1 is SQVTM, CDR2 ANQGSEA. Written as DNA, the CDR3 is TGCAGCGTCGCAACGGGACTCCACTCCTACAATGAGCAGTTCTTC. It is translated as CSVATGLHSYNEQFF.

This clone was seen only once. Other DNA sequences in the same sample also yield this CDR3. Here the CDR3 reads CASRGTGGNNQPQHF. In DNA, the CDR3 is TGTGCCAGCAGGGGGACAGGGGGGAACAATCAGCCCCAGCATTTT. The J gene is TRBJ1-5, the V gene TRBV2; 11 bases map to TRBD1. This CDR3 spans 15 amino acids. The junction had 4 bases not matched to a gene; V was cut back by 6 bases and J by 3 bases. CDR1 is SNHLY and CDR2 is FYNNEI in the germline V gene.